The 10 T cell receptor beta chains below all came from one sample that was sequenced in a study of cytomegalovirus exposure and HLA in healthy donors. The PCR contained 60 Vbeta and 13 Jbeta primers. Sequenced by immunoSEQ multiplex PCR; TCRdb stores in-frame clones only, minus some. The clone table shows 100,000 to 150,000 clones, with the ten largest holding approximately 1.8%. Input material: PBMCs. Receptors were obtained from a man between 18 and 35 years old in good health and CMV-seronegative.

In DNA form, the CDR3 reads TGTGCCAGCAGTGACTCGGGGACAGGGGCCTGGACTGAAGCTTTCTTT. As protein: CASSDSGTGAWTEAFF. The rearrangement joins TRBV2 to TRBJ1-1, with 10 positions matching TRBD1. The CDR3 has 16 amino acids. V shed 3 bases and J 5 bases; nucleotides not matched to a gene: 9. Germline assignment: CDR1 SNHLY and CDR2 FYNNEI.

Here the CDR3 reads CASSLVGGGYTF. Here the CDR3 DNA reads TGTGCCAGCAGCTTGGTTGGAGGGGGCTACACCTTC. The chain links TRBV5-8 to TRBJ1-2; D remains ambiguous. With 0 bases removed from V and 8 bases from J, the gap between germline ends came to 8 bases. Per germline, CDR1 SGHTS and CDR2 YDEGEE. The CDR3 loop spans 12 amino acids.

The V and J genes are TRBV28 and TRBJ2-3, with 8 bases identical to TRBD1. J gave up 6 bases and V 2 bases, and 7 bases lay outside the gene matches. Germline CDR1 is MDHEN and CDR2 is SYDVKM. This CDR3 spans 15 amino acids. The CDR3 loop is CASSLGQGAGDTQYF. CDR3 coding DNA: TGTGCCAGCAGTTTAGGTCAGGGGGCAGGTGATACGCAGTATTTT. The full variable domain, in which reference TRBV28 and TRBJ2-3 provide the parts outside the CDR3, is DVKVTQSSRYLVKRTGEKVFLECVQDMDHENMFWYRQDPGLGLRLIYFSYDVKMKEKGDIPEGYSVSREKKERFSLILESASTNQTSMYLCASSLGQGAGDTQYFGPGTRLTVL.

V is TRBV9 and J is TRBJ2-7; TRBD1 is a possible D gene (8 bases). The germline V and J ends were trimmed by 3 bases and 3 bases, with 13 bases remaining between them. Germline V gene sequence: CDR1 SGDLS, CDR2 YYNGEE. The CDR3 consists of 14 residues. This CDR3 is CASSAAGQVYEQYF. The CDR3 DNA is TGTGCCAGCAGCGCAGCGGGACAGGTCTACGAGCAGTACTTC.

V usage is TRBV4-2 and J usage is TRBJ2-5; possibly TRBD1 for D (5 bases). CDR1 LGHNA and CDR2 YNFKEQ come from the germline V gene. The CDR3 loop spans 14 amino acids. V lost 3 bases to trimming and J lost 2 bases, with 10 bases between them. The CDR3 sequence is CASSQVGQQETQYF. The DNA of the CDR3 is TGTGCCAGCAGCCAGGTGGGGCAGCAAGAGACCCAGTACTTC.

V gene TRBV7-2 combines with J gene TRBJ2-3; TRBD1 aligns across 7 bases. V trimming: 5 bases; J trimming: 3 bases; junction bases outside the gene matches: 11. CDR3 length: 16 amino acids. Germline assignment: CDR1 SGHTA and CDR2 FQGNSA. For the CDR3, the DNA is TGTGCCAGCAGCCCTAGGGGGCCGCCTGGGACAGATACGCAGTATTTT. It specifies CASSPRGPPGTDTQYF.

The rearrangement joins TRBV11-2 to TRBJ1-1; D might be TRBD1 (5 bases). Trimming cost V 6 bases and J 8 bases, with 10 bases left between them. CDR3 length: 11 amino acids. Germline CDR1 reads SGHAT; CDR2 reads FQNNGV. The DNA of the CDR3 is TGTGCCAGCAGGACAGACAGAGAAGCTTTCTTT. This gives the protein CASRTDREAFF.

V gene TRBV28 combines with J gene TRBJ2-1; 7 bases line up with TRBD1. V gave up 6 bases and J gave up 3 bases; unmatched junction bases: 2. The CDR3 loop spans 13 amino acids. CDR1 is MDHEN, CDR2 SYDVKM, per germline. The CDR3 loop is CASRGQIYNEQFF. CDR3 DNA sequence: TGTGCCAGCAGGGGACAGATCTACAATGAGCAGTTCTTC.

The chain employs TRBV29-1 and TRBJ2-1; TRBD2 aligns across 10 bases. Germline assignment: CDR1 SQVTM and CDR2 ANQGSEA. V was pared by 7 bases and J by 5 bases, with 5 bases of the junction left unmatched. CDR3 size: 13 residues. The CDR3 DNA follows: TGCAGCGCGTCCGGGACTAGCGACAATGAGCAGTTCTTC. Translated: CSASGTSDNEQFF.

The chain is built from TRBV29-1 and TRBJ1-4, with D possibly matching TRBD1 (5 bases). The germline V gene has CDR1 SQVTM and CDR2 ANQGSEA. V lost 2 bases, J lost 13 bases, and 20 bases lay in between. The CDR3 has 14 residues. The CDR3, as DNA: TGCAGCGTTGAATCGGCGGGAACAGGCCAGGGACTGTTTTTT. It translates to CSVESAGTGQGLFF.